The 31 T cell receptor beta chains presented below share a single source sample, sequenced in a study of blood T cell repertoires in COVID-19. TCRdb keeps only in-frame clones here, not all; method: immunoSEQ multiplex PCR. The sample carries 200,000 or so clones, approximately 80% recorded once. The source material was PBMCs or T cells enriched from blood (not recorded which). These receptors were obtained from a woman in her thirties or forties with acute COVID-19.

The gene calls are TRBV7-2 and TRBJ2-2; D might be TRBD2 (6 bases). V was cut by 5 bases and J by 7 bases, with 11 bases left in between. Germline CDR1 is SGHTA and CDR2 is FQGNSA. The CDR3 totals 13 residues. This chain's CDR3 is CASSPYGSGELFF. CDR3 nucleotides: TGTGCCAGCAGCCCTTACGGGAGCGGGGAGCTGTTTTTT.

V is TRBV19 and J is TRBJ2-1; 16 positions match TRBD2. CDR3 length equals 18 residues. Germline CDR1 reads LNHDA; CDR2 reads SQIVND (reference sequence). After removal of 7 bases from V and 5 bases from J, the junction contained 11 bases not matched to a gene. The CDR3 reads CASNPGLAGGRLDNEQFF. CDR3 nucleotides: TGTGCCAGTAACCCGGGACTAGCGGGGGGGCGGCTTGACAATGAGCAGTTCTTC.

The rearrangement links TRBV9 to TRBJ2-2; D is unclear. The CDR3 extends over 13 amino acids. Germline V gene lookup returns CDR1 SGDLS and CDR2 YYNGEE. V shed 0 bases and J shed 6 bases, with 6 bases lying between them. The CDR3 sequence is CASSVGPPGELFF. The CDR3, as DNA: TGTGCCAGCAGCGTAGGGCCCCCCGGGGAGCTGTTTTTT.

The chain joins TRBV5-1 to TRBJ1-2; 11 bases are a match to TRBD1. CDR1 is SGHRS, CDR2 YFSETQ, per germline. The CDR3 consists of 14 residues. V shed 6 bases and J 1 base; nucleotides not matched to a gene: 2. The CDR3 loop is CASTGTGGNYGYTF. DNA of the CDR3: TGCGCCAGCACCGGGACAGGGGGTAACTATGGCTACACCTTC. Full variable domain (missing parts from reference TRBV5-1 and TRBJ1-2): KAGVTQTPRYLIKTRGQQVTLSCSPISGHRSVSWYQQTPGQGLQFLFEYFSETQRNKGNFPGRFSGRQFSNSRSEMNVSTLELGDSALYLCASTGTGGNYGYTFGSGTRLTVV.

This clone was recorded only once. CDR3 in amino acids: CAIDGTDEYNEQFF. DNA of the CDR3: TGTGCCATAGATGGGACAGACGAATACAATGAGCAGTTCTTC. The gene calls are TRBV28 and TRBJ2-1; 7 bases map to TRBD1. The CDR3 extends over 14 amino acids. CDR1 and CDR2 from the germline V gene are MDHEN and SYDVKM. After removal of 10 bases from V and 4 bases from J, the junction contained 10 bases not matched to a gene.

The chain carries TRBV11-2 and TRBJ2-1, with 7 positions matching TRBD1. The CDR3 loop spans 13 amino acids. Germline lookup yields CDR1 SGHAT and CDR2 FQNNGV. Unmatched junction bases numbered 2, after V lost 5 bases and J lost 4 bases. CDR3 amino acids: CASSGDRYNEQFF. DNA of the CDR3: TGTGCCAGCAGCGGGGACAGATACAATGAGCAGTTCTTC. The full variable domain, with the rest looked up from reference TRBV11-2 and TRBJ2-1, is EAGVAQSPRYKIIEKRQSVAFWCNPISGHATLYWYQQILGQGPKLLIQFQNNGVVDDSQLPKDRFSAERLKGVDSTLKIQPAKLEDSAVYLCASSGDRYNEQFFGPGTRLTVL.

The chain uses TRBV9 and TRBJ1-1, with TRBD1 matching 9 bases. The CDR3 spans 18 residues. With V trimmed by 1 base and J by 0 bases, 10 bases remained unmatched. Germline lookup yields CDR1 SGDLS and CDR2 YYNGEE. CDR3 in amino acids: CASSVTGGGSFLNTEAFF. Here the CDR3 DNA reads TGTGCCAGCAGCGTAACAGGGGGCGGTTCTTTTTTGAACACTGAAGCTTTCTTT.

This CDR3 is CASSAFYGYQETQYF. Here the CDR3 DNA reads TGTGCCAGCAGCGCTTTCTACGGGTACCAAGAGACCCAGTACTTC. The V gene is TRBV9, the J gene TRBJ2-5; D is uncertain. Germline CDR1 SGDLS, CDR2 YYNGEE. The CDR3 spans 15 residues. V lost 3 bases and J 0 bases, leaving 12 bases between the germline ends.

This clone came up a few times. The chain couples TRBV30 to TRBJ1-1; D unresolved. Germline loops: CDR1 GTSNPN, CDR2 SVGIG (reference sequence). The V gene lost 3 bases and the J gene lost 4 bases, with 12 bases spanning the gap. This CDR3 spans 13 amino acids. CDR3 amino acids: CAWSSDIGTEAFF. CDR3 bases: TGTGCCTGGAGCTCCGATATCGGCACTGAAGCTTTCTTT.

The J gene is TRBJ1-2, the V gene TRBV29-1; 12 bases fit TRBD1. CDR1 is SQVTM, CDR2 ANQGSEA, per germline. There are 15 residues in the CDR3. V shed 7 bases and J 4 bases; nucleotides not matched to a gene: 10. The DNA for the CDR3 is TGCAGCGGTACCGGGACAGGGGGCTTTAGCTATGGCTACACCTTC. Its translation is CSGTGTGGFSYGYTF.

The chain is built from TRBV24-1 and TRBJ2-2, with D perhaps matching TRBD1 (5 bases). The CDR3 sequence is 16 residues long. Trimming left V 0 bases short and J 5 bases short, with 12 bases between. From germline, CDR1 is KGHDR and CDR2 SFDVKD. The CDR3 loop reads CATSDLSRTITGELFF. CDR3 bases: TGTGCCACCAGTGATTTGTCCCGGACAATAACCGGGGAGCTGTTTTTT.

The chain combines TRBV7-2 with TRBJ2-7, with 9 bases aligning to TRBD1. Per the germline V gene, CDR1 is SGHTA and CDR2 is FQGNSA. This CDR3 contains 14 residues. Trimming at V came to 5 bases and at J to 4 bases, leaving 6 bases not matched to a gene. The CDR3 reads CASSRDRAAYEQYF. Here the CDR3 DNA reads TGTGCCAGCAGCCGGGACAGGGCGGCGTACGAGCAGTACTTC.

This clone was seen repeatedly, ten times or more. The chain links TRBV5-1 to TRBJ2-3; 11 bases match TRBD2. CDR3 length: 16 amino acids. With 0 bases clipped from V and 4 bases from J, the junction kept 4 bases outside the gene matches. Germline V gene data show CDR1 as SGHRS and CDR2 as YFSETQ. CDR3 amino acids: CASSLVGTSGADTQYF. CDR3 nucleotide sequence: TGCGCCAGCAGCTTGGTGGGGACTAGCGGAGCAGATACGCAGTATTTT. The entire variable domain, with the rest obtained from reference TRBV5-1 and TRBJ2-3, is as follows: KAGVTQTPRYLIKTRGQQVTLSCSPISGHRSVSWYQQTPGQGLQFLFEYFSETQRNKGNFPGRFSGRQFSNSRSEMNVSTLELGDSALYLCASSLVGTSGADTQYFGPGTRLTVL.

V is TRBV5-5 and J is TRBJ2-3; 15 positions match TRBD2. J was trimmed by 3 bases and V by 4 bases; bases with no gene match: 3. CDR1 is SGHKS and CDR2 is YYEKEE in the germline V gene (reference sequence). This CDR3 spans 16 amino acids. CDR3 in amino acids: CASSMGLAGGTDTQYF. The CDR3 DNA reads TGTGCCAGCAGCATGGGACTAGCGGGAGGAACAGATACGCAGTATTTT. The full variable domain, rest sourced from reference TRBV5-5 and TRBJ2-3, is DAGVTQSPTHLIKTRGQQVTLRCSPISGHKSVSWYQQVLGQGPQFIFQYYEKEERGRGNFPDRFSARQFPNYSSELNVNALLLGDSALYLCASSMGLAGGTDTQYFGPGTRLTVL.

The rearrangement links TRBV6-2 or TRBV6-3 to TRBJ1-5; D remains unclear. The CDR3 is made up of 14 amino acids. Germline lookup yields CDR1 MNHEY and CDR2 SVGEGT. The ends were cut back, 3 bases at V and 3 bases at J, with 9 bases in the middle. The DNA of the CDR3 is TGTGCCAGCAGTTATAACGGGGTCAATCAGCCCCAGCATTTT. As protein: CASSYNGVNQPQHF.

The chain employs TRBV28 and TRBJ2-3; the D gene is possibly TRBD1 (6 bases). This CDR3 has 16 amino acids. CDR1 and CDR2 from the germline V gene are MDHEN and SYDVKM. V shed 8 bases and J shed 3 bases, with 21 bases lying between them. The CDR3 loop reads CASHATGRGDTDTQYF. The CDR3 nucleotides are TGTGCCAGCCACGCCACAGGGAGAGGCGATACAGATACGCAGTATTTT.

This chain joins TRBV29-1 and TRBJ2-1, with 11 nucleotides matching TRBD2. Germline lookup yields CDR1 SQVTM and CDR2 ANQGSEA. Losses at the gene ends were 2 bases for V and 8 bases for J; bases not matched to a gene: 2. This CDR3 is built from 13 residues. The chain's CDR3 is CSVETSGSDEQFF. CDR3 nucleotide sequence: TGCAGCGTTGAAACTAGCGGGAGTGATGAGCAGTTCTTC.

The gene calls are TRBV7-3 and TRBJ2-3, with 12 bases fitting TRBD2. There are 19 residues in the CDR3. CDR1 is SGHTA, CDR2 FQGTGA, per germline. V lost 2 bases, J lost 6 bases, and 15 bases stayed unmatched. The CDR3 nucleotides are TGTGCCAGCAGCTTAGGAGGGGGGTGGAGACTAGCGGGAGCGGATACGCAGTATTTT. Translating gives CASSLGGGWRLAGADTQYF.

The V and J genes are TRBV19 and TRBJ2-1; TRBD2 aligns across 8 bases. The CDR3 has 17 residues. The V gene end was trimmed by 11 bases and the J gene end by 0 bases; junction bases not matched to a gene: 15. Germline V CDR1 and CDR2: LNHDA, SQIVND (reference sequence). CDR3 sequence: CASKSLAGPSSYNEQFF. The DNA for the CDR3 is TGTGCCTCTAAGAGTCTAGCGGGCCCGAGCTCCTACAATGAGCAGTTCTTC.

CDR3 protein: CASSPGTGGNSGNTIYF. As DNA, the CDR3 is TGTGCCAGCAGCCCCGGAACAGGGGGAAACTCTGGAAACACCATATATTTT. The J gene is TRBJ1-3, the V gene TRBV9, with 8 nucleotides matching TRBD1. This CDR3 is 17 amino acids long. Trimming removed 4 bases from V and 0 bases from J; junction bases left unmatched: 9. Per the germline V gene, CDR1 is SGDLS and CDR2 is YYNGEE.

The chain combines TRBV19 with TRBJ2-7; D remains unclear. The CDR3 has 15 residues. The V and J ends lost 5 bases and 0 bases respectively, with 14 bases between them. CDR1 LNHDA and CDR2 SQIVND come from the germline V gene (reference sequence). The CDR3 DNA sequence: TGTGCCAGTAGTTTCACCTCGATTAGCTCCTACGAGCAGTACTTC. This sequence encodes CASSFTSISSYEQYF.

J is TRBJ1-1 and V is TRBV28, with 8 bases identical to TRBD1. Germline CDR1 and CDR2: MDHEN and SYDVKM. The CDR3 has 15 amino acids. J gave up 5 bases and V 3 bases, and 8 bases lay outside the gene matches. The CDR3: CASSLSGGGRTEAFF. DNA for the CDR3: TGTGCCAGCAGTTTGTCAGGGGGCGGTCGGACTGAAGCTTTCTTT.

The gene calls are TRBV25-1 and TRBJ1-1, with 8 bases lining up with TRBD1. This CDR3 has 15 residues. V was clipped by 1 base and J by 4 bases; unmatched bases: 5. In germline, CDR1 is MGHDK, CDR2 SYGVNS. CDR3 DNA: TGTGCCAGCAGTGAATCAGGGGGCGATGGCACTGAAGCTTTCTTT. Protein: CASSESGGDGTEAFF.

The chain has TRBV19 and TRBJ1-4; 9 nucleotides line up with TRBD1. V shed 2 bases and J 0 bases; nucleotides not matched to a gene: 10. CDR3 length: 19 residues. In germline, CDR1 is LNHDA, CDR2 SQIVND (reference sequence). The CDR3 loop reads CASSISTGGPSATNEKLFF. The DNA of the CDR3 is TGTGCCAGTAGTATATCAACAGGGGGCCCCTCCGCAACTAATGAAAAACTGTTTTTT.

J is TRBJ1-6 and V is TRBV25-1, with D possibly being TRBD1 (6 bases). Deletions cut 8 bases from V and 4 bases from J, with 9 bases between. The CDR3 sequence is 13 residues long. CDR1 is MGHDK, CDR2 SYGVNS, per germline. CDR3 nucleotides: TGTGCCAGCGTTACAGGGTATAATTCACCCCTCCACTTT. Its translation is CASVTGYNSPLHF.

The chain recombines TRBV30 with TRBJ1-1, with TRBD1 as a possible D gene (6 bases). The CDR3 totals 12 residues. V was shortened by 3 bases and J by 4 bases, with 9 bases between the two germline ends. In germline, CDR1 is GTSNPN, CDR2 SVGIG (reference sequence). CDR3 amino acids: CAWRQGSTEAFF. For the CDR3, the DNA is TGTGCCTGGAGACAGGGCAGCACTGAAGCTTTCTTT. Looking up the rest from reference TRBV30 and TRBJ1-1 gives the full variable domain: SQTIHQWPATLVQPVGSPLSLECTVEGTSNPNLYWYRQAAGRGLQLLFYSVGIGQISSEVPQNLSASRPQDRQFILSSKKLLLSDSGFYLCAWRQGSTEAFFGQGTRLTVV.

The chain couples TRBV28 to TRBJ2-5, with 7 bases identical to TRBD1. The CDR3 sequence is 14 residues long. Germline loops: CDR1 MDHEN, CDR2 SYDVKM. Germline trimming cut 5 bases from V and 2 bases from J; bases unmatched to any gene: 5. The CDR3 nucleotides are TGTGCCAGCAGTGGACAGGCAGTACAAGAGACCCAGTACTTC. Encoded protein: CASSGQAVQETQYF.

J is TRBJ1-5 and V is TRBV7-2; perhaps TRBD1 as D (5 bases). Trimming removed 5 bases from V and 0 bases from J, with 14 bases in between. Germline V gene data show CDR1 as SGHTA and CDR2 as FQGNSA. The CDR3 is made up of 16 amino acids. Written as DNA, the CDR3 is TGTGCCAGCAGCGGGGGGACGCTGTCTAGCAATCAGCCCCAGCATTTT. It is translated as CASSGGTLSSNQPQHF.

This clone was found a few times. This chain uses TRBV29-1 with TRBJ1-1; D is undetermined. Trimming took 4 bases from V and 2 from J, leaving 5 bases between them. The CDR3 sequence is 11 residues long. Germline V gives CDR1 SQVTM, CDR2 ANQGSEA. This CDR3 is CSVGTNTEAFF. The CDR3 DNA sequence: TGCAGCGTTGGTACTAACACTGAAGCTTTCTTT.

CDR3 nucleotide sequence: TGTGCCAGCAGCTTAAGTTCAGCAGGGATGAACTATGGCTACACCTTC. As protein: CASSLSSAGMNYGYTF. The rearrangement joins TRBV7-9 to TRBJ1-2; D might be TRBD1 (5 bases). This CDR3 contains 16 residues. Germline V gene lookup returns CDR1 SEHNR and CDR2 FQNEAQ (reference sequence). V was trimmed by 2 bases and J by 2 bases, leaving 15 bases between them.

Ten or more counts support this clone. The genes are TRBV7-2 and TRBJ2-2; TRBD2 agrees at 8 bases. V lost 1 base to trimming and J lost 7 bases; unmatched junction nucleotides: 5. The CDR3 consists of 15 residues. CDR1 SGHTA and CDR2 FQGNSA come from the germline V gene. CDR3 DNA sequence: TGTGCCAGCAGCTTAGGGACTAGCAGGAACGGGGAGCTGTTTTTT. Translated: CASSLGTSRNGELFF.